This T cell receptor beta chain is drawn from a study of blood T cells in healthy people across ages. CDR1 is SGHTA and CDR2 is FQGNSA in the germline V gene. The CDR3 is 12 residues long. Then a second PCR, running roughly 7 to 12 cycles, was carried out with a sample-barcoded 5' primer and a J-beta primer mix. One entry per CDR3 protein, called by TCRdb with MiXCR from the 5' RACE reads. The table includes about 510,000 distinct CDR3 sequences, around a quarter detected once. Regarding the study as a whole: The fall in TCR beta diversity per million T cells was roughly linear with age. It was not known whether donors were CMV positive (a possible confounder of expanded clonotype changes).

This clonotype was seen a few times. Its specificity is not known. This sample also appeared in a second study, on T cells of mothers and their children.

The clonotype comes from a boy aged 2 to 9 in good health. V gene TRBV7-2 combines with J gene TRBJ2-5; tentatively, D is TRBD2 (5 bases). The J call could be wrong; TRBJ2-1 is a better fit for the DNA end. Sequenced material: blood. In DNA form, the CDR3 reads TGTGCCAGCAGCCACACGCCGGGGGAGCAGTTCTTC. Translated: CASSHTPGEQFF.